This T cell receptor (beta chain) emerged from a study of cytomegalovirus exposure and HLA in healthy donors. PCR amplification relied on 60 Vbeta primers (plus 13 Jbeta primers). Produced via immunoSEQ multiplex PCR; TCRdb's table is partial and in-frame only. The table lists some 150,000 clones, approximately 80% of them singletons, with approximately 7% in the top ten. The CDR3 sequence is 16 residues long. Per germline, CDR1 SEHNR and CDR2 FQNEAQ (reference sequence). A remark on this clone: The target antigen is unknown. A read error may account for a junction end that differs from germline.

Study-wide points: The CMV antigen specificity of a few CMV-associated chains was confirmed through in vitro analysis.

Sequencing used PBMCs. This TCR was recovered from a woman in her 30s in good health and CMV-seropositive. The gene calls are TRBV7-9 and TRBJ1-1, with D perhaps TRBD1 (5 bases). This chain's CDR3 is CSSSSRGLGGNTEAFF. Here the CDR3 DNA reads TGTTCCAGCAGCTCCCGTGGGTTGGGGGGGAACACTGAAGCTTTCTTT.